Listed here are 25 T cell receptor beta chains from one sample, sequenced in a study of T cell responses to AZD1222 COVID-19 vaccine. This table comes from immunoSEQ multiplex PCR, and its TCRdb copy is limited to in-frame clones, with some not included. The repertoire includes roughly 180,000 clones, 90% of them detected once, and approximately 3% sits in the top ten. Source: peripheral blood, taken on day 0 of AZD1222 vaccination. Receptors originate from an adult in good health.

CDR3 in DNA: TGTGCCAGCAGCTTAATGGCAGGGAGCACAGATACGCAGTATTTT. It is translated as CASSLMAGSTDTQYF. The chain links TRBV7-8 to TRBJ2-3; possible D gene TRBD1, 5 bases. This CDR3 comprises 15 residues. Per germline, CDR1 SGHVS and CDR2 FQNEAQ. V dropped 2 bases and J dropped 0 bases, with 9 bases sitting between them.

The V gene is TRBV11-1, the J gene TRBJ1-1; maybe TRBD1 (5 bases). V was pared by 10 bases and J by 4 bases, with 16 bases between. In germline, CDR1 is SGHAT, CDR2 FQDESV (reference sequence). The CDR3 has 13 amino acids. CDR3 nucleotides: TGTGCCACCACAAACCGAGGGGTCACTGAAGCTTTCTTT. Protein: CATTNRGVTEAFF.

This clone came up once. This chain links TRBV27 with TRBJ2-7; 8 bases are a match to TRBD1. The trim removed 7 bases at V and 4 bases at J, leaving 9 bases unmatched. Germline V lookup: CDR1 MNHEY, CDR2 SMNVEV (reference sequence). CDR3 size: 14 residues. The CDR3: CASTPRQGSYEQYF. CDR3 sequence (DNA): TGTGCCAGCACTCCCCGACAGGGGAGTTACGAGCAGTACTTC.

The CDR3 coding sequence is TGTGCCAGCAGCTTGGAGGTAACTAATGAAAAACTGTTTTTT. This sequence encodes CASSLEVTNEKLFF. The chain combines TRBV5-4 with TRBJ1-4; D is unclear. V was pared by 0 bases and J by 1 base, with 4 bases between. Germline V gene sequence: CDR1 SGHNT, CDR2 YYREEE (reference sequence). This CDR3 is built from 14 residues.

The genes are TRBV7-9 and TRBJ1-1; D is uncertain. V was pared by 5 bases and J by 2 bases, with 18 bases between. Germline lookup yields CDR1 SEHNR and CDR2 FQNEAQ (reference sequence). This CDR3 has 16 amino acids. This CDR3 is CASSPRTGLLNTEAFF. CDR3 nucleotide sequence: TGTGCCAGCAGCCCGCGGACCGGACTACTTAACACTGAAGCTTTCTTT.

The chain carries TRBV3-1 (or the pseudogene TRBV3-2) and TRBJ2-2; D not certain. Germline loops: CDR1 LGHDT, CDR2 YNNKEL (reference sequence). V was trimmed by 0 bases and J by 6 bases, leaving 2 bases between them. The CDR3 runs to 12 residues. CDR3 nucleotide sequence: TGTGCCAGCAGCCAAGAGGCCGGGGAGCTGTTTTTT. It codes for CASSQEAGELFF.

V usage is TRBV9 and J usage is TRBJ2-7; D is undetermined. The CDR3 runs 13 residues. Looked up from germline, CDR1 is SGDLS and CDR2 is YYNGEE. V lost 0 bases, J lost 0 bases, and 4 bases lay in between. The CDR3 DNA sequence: TGTGCCAGCAGCGTAGGGATCTCCTACGAGCAGTACTTC. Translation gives CASSVGISYEQYF.

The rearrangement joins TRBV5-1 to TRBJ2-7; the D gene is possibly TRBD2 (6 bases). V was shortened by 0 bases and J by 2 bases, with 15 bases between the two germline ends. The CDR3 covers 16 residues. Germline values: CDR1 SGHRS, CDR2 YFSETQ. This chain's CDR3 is CASSLAGGADPYEQYF. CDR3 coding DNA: TGCGCCAGCAGCTTGGCCGGCGGGGCAGACCCCTACGAGCAGTACTTC.

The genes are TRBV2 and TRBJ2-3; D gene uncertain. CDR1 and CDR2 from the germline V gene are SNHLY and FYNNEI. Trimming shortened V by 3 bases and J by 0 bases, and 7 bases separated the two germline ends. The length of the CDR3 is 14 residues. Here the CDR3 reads CASSDDRSTDTQYF. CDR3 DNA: TGTGCCAGCAGTGATGATAGAAGCACAGATACGCAGTATTTT.

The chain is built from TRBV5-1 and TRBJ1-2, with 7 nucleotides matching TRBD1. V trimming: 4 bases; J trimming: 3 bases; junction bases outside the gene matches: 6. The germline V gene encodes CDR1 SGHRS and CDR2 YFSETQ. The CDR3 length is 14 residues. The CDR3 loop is CASSTRQGHYGYTF. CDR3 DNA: TGCGCCAGCAGCACTAGACAGGGACACTATGGCTACACCTTC.

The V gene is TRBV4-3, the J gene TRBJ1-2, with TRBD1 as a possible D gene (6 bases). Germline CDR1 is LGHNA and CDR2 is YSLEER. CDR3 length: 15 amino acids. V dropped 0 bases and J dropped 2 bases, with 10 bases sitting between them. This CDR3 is CASSQESRGNYGYTF. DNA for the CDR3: TGCGCCAGCAGCCAAGAAAGCAGGGGAAACTATGGCTACACCTTC.

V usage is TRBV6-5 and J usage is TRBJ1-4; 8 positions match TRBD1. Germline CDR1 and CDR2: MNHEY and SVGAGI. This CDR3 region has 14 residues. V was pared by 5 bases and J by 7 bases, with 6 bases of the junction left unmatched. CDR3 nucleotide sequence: TGTGCCAGCAGTCGGACAGGGAAGGGTGAAAAACTGTTTTTT. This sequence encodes CASSRTGKGEKLFF.

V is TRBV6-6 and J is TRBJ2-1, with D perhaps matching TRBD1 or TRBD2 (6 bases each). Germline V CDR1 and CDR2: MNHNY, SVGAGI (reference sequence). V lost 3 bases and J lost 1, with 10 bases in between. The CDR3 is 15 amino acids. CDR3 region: CASSYGGPSYNEQFF. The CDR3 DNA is TGTGCCAGCAGTTATGGGGGGCCGTCCTACAATGAGCAGTTCTTC.

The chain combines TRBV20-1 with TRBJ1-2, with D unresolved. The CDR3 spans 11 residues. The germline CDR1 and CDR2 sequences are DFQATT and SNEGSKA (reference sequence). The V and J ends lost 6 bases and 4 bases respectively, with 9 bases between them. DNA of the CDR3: TGCAGTGCGAGGGAGCTCTATGGCTACACCTTC. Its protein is CSARELYGYTF.

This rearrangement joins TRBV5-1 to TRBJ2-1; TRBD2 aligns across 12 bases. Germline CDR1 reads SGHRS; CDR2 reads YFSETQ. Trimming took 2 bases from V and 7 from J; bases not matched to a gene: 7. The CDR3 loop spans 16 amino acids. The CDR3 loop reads CASSFALAGGSNEQFF. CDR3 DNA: TGCGCCAGCAGCTTCGCCCTAGCGGGGGGGAGTAATGAGCAGTTCTTC.

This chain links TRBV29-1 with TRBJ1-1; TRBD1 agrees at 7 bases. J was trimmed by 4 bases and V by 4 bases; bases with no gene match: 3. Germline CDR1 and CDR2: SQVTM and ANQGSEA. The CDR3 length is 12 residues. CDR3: CSVVEGATEAFF. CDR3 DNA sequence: TGCAGCGTTGTTGAGGGGGCCACTGAAGCTTTCTTT.

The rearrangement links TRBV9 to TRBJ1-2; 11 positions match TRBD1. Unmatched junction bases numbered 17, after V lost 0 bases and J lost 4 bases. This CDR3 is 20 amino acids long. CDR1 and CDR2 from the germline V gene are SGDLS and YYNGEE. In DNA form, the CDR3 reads TGTGCCAGCAGCGTAGAAGGTAGATTTGGACAGGGGGCGCGGGGCTATGGCTACACCTTC. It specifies CASSVEGRFGQGARGYGYTF.

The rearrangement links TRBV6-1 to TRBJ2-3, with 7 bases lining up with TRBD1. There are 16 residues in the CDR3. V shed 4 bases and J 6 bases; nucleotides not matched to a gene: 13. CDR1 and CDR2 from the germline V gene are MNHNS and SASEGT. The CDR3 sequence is CASSVGQLRRVDTQYF. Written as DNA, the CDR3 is TGTGCCAGCAGTGTGGGACAGCTTCGTCGGGTGGATACGCAGTATTTT.

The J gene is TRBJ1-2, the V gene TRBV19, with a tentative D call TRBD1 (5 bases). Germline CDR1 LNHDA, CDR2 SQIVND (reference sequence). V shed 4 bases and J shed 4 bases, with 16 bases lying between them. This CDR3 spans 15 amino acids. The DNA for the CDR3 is TGTGCCAGTAGTACCCCCCTTGGCAGGGTCTATGGCTACACCTTC. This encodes CASSTPLGRVYGYTF.

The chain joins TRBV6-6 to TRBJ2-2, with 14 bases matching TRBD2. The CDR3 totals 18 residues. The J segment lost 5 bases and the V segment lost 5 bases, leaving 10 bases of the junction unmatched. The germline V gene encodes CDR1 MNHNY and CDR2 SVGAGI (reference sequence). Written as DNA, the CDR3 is TGTGCCAGCAGTCTAGGGACTAGCGGGGGACGAGGAACCGGGGAGCTGTTTTTT. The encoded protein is CASSLGTSGGRGTGELFF.

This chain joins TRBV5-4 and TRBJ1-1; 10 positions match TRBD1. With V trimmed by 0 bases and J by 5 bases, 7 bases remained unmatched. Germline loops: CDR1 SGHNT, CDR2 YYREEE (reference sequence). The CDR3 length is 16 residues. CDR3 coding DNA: TGTGCCAGCAGCTTGGGGGACAGGGGTTGGGGAACTGAAGCTTTCTTT. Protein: CASSLGDRGWGTEAFF.

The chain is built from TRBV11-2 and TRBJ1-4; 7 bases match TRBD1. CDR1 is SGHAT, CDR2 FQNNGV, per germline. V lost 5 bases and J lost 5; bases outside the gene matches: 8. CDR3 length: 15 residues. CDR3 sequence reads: CASSPGQAWNEKLFF. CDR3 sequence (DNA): TGTGCCAGCAGCCCCGGACAGGCCTGGAATGAAAAACTGTTTTTT.

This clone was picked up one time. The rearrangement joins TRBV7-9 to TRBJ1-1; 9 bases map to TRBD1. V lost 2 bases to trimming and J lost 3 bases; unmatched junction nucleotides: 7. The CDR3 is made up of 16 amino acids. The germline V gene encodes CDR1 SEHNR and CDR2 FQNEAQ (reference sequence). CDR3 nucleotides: TGTGCCAGCAGCTTACCCACAAGGACAGGGGACACTGAAGCTTTCTTT. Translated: CASSLPTRTGDTEAFF.

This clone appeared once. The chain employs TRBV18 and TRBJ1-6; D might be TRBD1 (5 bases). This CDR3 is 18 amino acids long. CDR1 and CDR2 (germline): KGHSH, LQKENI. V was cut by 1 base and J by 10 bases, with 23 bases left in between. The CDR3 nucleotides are TGTGCCAGCTCACCACTCCTCGACCGGGGGGGTGTCGGATCACCCCTCCACTTT. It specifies CASSPLLDRGGVGSPLHF.

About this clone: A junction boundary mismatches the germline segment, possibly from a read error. The CDR3 DNA reads TGTGCCAGCAGCCACTGGGGGGACACCCTCAGATTC. Its translation is CASSHWGDTLRF. This chain links TRBV4-2 with TRBJ2-7, with D perhaps given as TRBD1 or TRBD2 (6 bases each). This CDR3 is built from 12 residues. Germline V gene lookup returns CDR1 LGHNA and CDR2 YNFKEQ.